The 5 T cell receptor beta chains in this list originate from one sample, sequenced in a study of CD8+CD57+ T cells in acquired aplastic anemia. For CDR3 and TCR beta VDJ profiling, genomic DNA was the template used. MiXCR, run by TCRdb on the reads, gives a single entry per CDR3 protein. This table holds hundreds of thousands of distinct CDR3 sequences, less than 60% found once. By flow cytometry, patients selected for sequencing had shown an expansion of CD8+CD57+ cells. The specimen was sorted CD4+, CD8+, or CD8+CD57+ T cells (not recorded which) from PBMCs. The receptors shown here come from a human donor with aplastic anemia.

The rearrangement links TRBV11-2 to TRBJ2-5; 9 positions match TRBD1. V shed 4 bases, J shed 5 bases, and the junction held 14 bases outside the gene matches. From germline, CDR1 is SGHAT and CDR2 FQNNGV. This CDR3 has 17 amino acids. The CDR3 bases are TGTGCCAGCAGCTCTAACAGGGGGCAAGTGTTTTTGGAGACCCAGTACTTC. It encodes CASSSNRGQVFLETQYF.

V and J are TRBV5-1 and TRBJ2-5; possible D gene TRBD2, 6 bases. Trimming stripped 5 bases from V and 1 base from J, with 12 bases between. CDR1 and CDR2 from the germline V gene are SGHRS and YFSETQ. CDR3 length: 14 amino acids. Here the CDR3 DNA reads TGCGCCAGCAGAGGGAGGAACATCCAAGAGACCCAGTACTTC. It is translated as CASRGRNIQETQYF.

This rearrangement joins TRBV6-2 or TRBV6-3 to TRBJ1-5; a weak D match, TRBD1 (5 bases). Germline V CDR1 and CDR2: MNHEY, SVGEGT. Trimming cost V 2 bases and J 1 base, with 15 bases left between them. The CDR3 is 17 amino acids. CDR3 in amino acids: CASSYTVGRISNQPQHF. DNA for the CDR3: TGTGCCAGCAGTTACACCGTGGGACGAATAAGCAATCAGCCCCAGCATTTT.

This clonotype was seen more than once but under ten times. The CDR3 is CASSFKAGNTGELFF. CDR3 bases: TGTGCCAGCAGCTTTAAGGCAGGGAACACCGGGGAGCTGTTTTTT. The chain combines TRBV5-4 with TRBJ2-2, with D uncertain. This CDR3 is 15 amino acids long. Germline V gene data show CDR1 as SGHNT and CDR2 as YYREEE (reference sequence). The V end was cut by 2 bases, the J end by 1 base, with 9 bases between.

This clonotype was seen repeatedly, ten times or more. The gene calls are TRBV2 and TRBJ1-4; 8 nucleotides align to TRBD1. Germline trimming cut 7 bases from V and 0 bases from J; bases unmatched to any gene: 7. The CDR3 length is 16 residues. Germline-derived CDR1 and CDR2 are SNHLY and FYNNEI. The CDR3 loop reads CASKRTGSATNEKLFF. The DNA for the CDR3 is TGTGCCAGCAAACGGACAGGGAGCGCAACTAATGAAAAACTGTTTTTT.